These T cell receptor beta chains were read from a single sample in a study of T cell responses to AZD1222 COVID-19 vaccine. The repertoire was sequenced with immunoSEQ multiplex PCR; TCRdb's copy has only in-frame clones and lacks some. Here the sample spans fewer than 85,000 clones, roughly 91% being singletons. Specimen: peripheral blood, collected 28 days after the second dose of the MenACWY control vaccine. These receptors all come from an adult who received the MenACWY meningococcal vaccine as a control. CDR3s include the opening cysteine and the closing phenylalanine or tryptophan. Clone size is not always given. Where it is, it says once, few, many or a class for expanded clones.

size: .
J: TRBJ1-5
V: TRBV7-9
CDR3: CASSLGGQLNQPQHF

size: .
J: TRBJ2-3
V: TRBV27
CDR3: CASSSHPSAEQGWSTDTQYF

size: .
J: TRBJ2-5
V: TRBV5-4
CDR3: CASSLYGGDQETQYF

size: .
J: TRBJ2-3
V: TRBV5-4
CDR3: CASSLDQGRTDTQYF

size: .
J: TRBJ1-1
V: TRBV30
CDR3: CAWRLGEDTEAFF

size: .
J: TRBJ2-7
V: TRBV7-2
CDR3: CASSGPGTGHRPYF

size: .
J: TRBJ1-1
V: TRBV28
CDR3: CASSSRTAEAFF

size: .
J: TRBJ2-2
V: TRBV11-3
CDR3: CASSPGVAATGELFF

size: .
J: TRBJ1-2
V: TRBV7-2
CDR3: CASSPGTEMFYGYTF

size: .
J: TRBJ2-3
V: TRBV7-9
CDR3: CASSPSAADADTQYF

size: once
J: TRBJ2-7
V: TRBV13
CDR3: CASSQAAGEEYF

size: .
J: TRBJ1-6
V: TRBV15
CDR3: CATKDRVERSNSPLHF

size: .
J: TRBJ2-1
V: TRBV5-6
CDR3: CASSWGPNNEQFF

size: .
J: TRBJ2-7
V: TRBV13
CDR3: CASSSLGPAHEQYF

size: .
J: TRBJ1-1
V: TRBV7-3
CDR3: CASSRTDSGNTEAFF

size: .
J: TRBJ2-5
V: TRBV28
CDR3: CAARKTGPGTQYF

size: .
J: TRBJ1-2
V: TRBV28
CDR3: CASSRDNYGYTF

size: .
J: TRBJ1-4
V: TRBV4-1
CDR3: CASSQVGDRGNEKLFF

size: .
J: TRBJ1-1
V: TRBV29-1
CDR3: CSVTGWSTEAFF

size: .
J: TRBJ2-7
V: TRBV7-2
CDR3: CASSLAQSYEQYF

size: .
J: TRBJ2-5
V: TRBV5-1
CDR3: CASQVGTNQETQYF

size: .
J: TRBJ2-3
V: TRBV19
CDR3: CASSIGLSREADTQYF

size: .
J: TRBJ1-6
V: TRBV20-1
CDR3: CSAGGDSPLHF

size: .
J: TRBJ2-3
V: TRBV2
CDR3: CASSLLAGGRDTQYF

size: once
J: TRBJ2-2
V: TRBV7-2
CDR3: CASTLAGGRTGELFF

size: .
J: TRBJ2-2
V: TRBV6-2/TRBV6-3
CDR3: CASSYSGGNGELFF

size: .
J: TRBJ2-5
V: TRBV15
CDR3: CATSRDQPSGGETQYF

size: .
J: TRBJ2-1
V: TRBV6-5
CDR3: CASSLAGGPNNEQFF

size: .
J: TRBJ1-1
V: TRBV6-5
CDR3: CASRPTGENTEAFF

size: .
J: TRBJ2-7
V: TRBV9
CDR3: CASSPWDRTYEQYF

size: .
J: TRBJ2-2
V: TRBV7-2
CDR3: CASSLGFYTNTGELFF

size: .
J: TRBJ1-1
V: TRBV3-1/TRBV3-2
CDR3: CASSQPGRGPEAFF

size: .
J: TRBJ1-2
V: TRBV19
CDR3: CASRNVVDYGYTF

size: .
J: TRBJ2-5
V: TRBV5-4
CDR3: CATSTPAGPQETQYF

size: .
J: TRBJ2-3
V: TRBV11-2
CDR3: CASSPGGARYQQYF

size: .
J: TRBJ2-2
V: TRBV11-1
CDR3: CASSLVVDTGELFF

size: .
J: TRBJ2-2
V: TRBV10-3
CDR3: CAINPTGLANTGELFF

size: .
J: TRBJ2-1
V: TRBV7-6
CDR3: CASSLRGRGYEQFF

size: .
J: TRBJ1-1
V: TRBV14
CDR3: CASSHGDSRMNTEAFF

size: .
J: TRBJ1-5
V: TRBV28
CDR3: CASSSTVYNQPQHF

size: .
J: TRBJ1-4
V: TRBV30
CDR3: CAWSVIQRGEKLFF

size: .
J: TRBJ2-7
V: TRBV19
CDR3: CASSIAPGTGIYEQYF

size: once
J: TRBJ1-1
V: TRBV11-2
CDR3: CASSWQGVEAFF

size: .
J: TRBJ1-1
V: TRBV7-3
CDR3: CASSLNGYHHTEAFF

size: once
J: TRBJ2-3
V: TRBV5-4
CDR3: CASRATGSRTDTQYF